One sample yielded the 20 T cell receptor beta chains listed below, sequenced in a study of shared clonotypes between healthy human individuals. Sequencing used immunoSEQ multiplex PCR; TCRdb keeps in-frame clones, though not all of them. The data hold approximately 2.4 million clones, with approximately 96% observed a single time. The sequenced sample consisted of naive CD4+ T cells sorted from blood. Regarding subset: CD45RA+ positively selected. The receptors originated from a man aged 18 to 30 in good health.

The genes are TRBV6-5 and TRBJ1-4; 9 bases align to TRBD1. CDR3 length: 16 residues. In germline, CDR1 is MNHEY, CDR2 SVGAGI. After removal of 1 base from V and 10 bases from J, the junction contained 10 bases not matched to a gene. The CDR3 coding sequence is TGTGCCAGCAGTTACTTGAAACCGGGACAGGGTGGAAAACTGTTTTTT. Translated: CASSYLKPGQGGKLFF.

CDR3 nucleotide sequence: TGTGCCAGCAGCTTAGATCTAAGGACTAGCGGGAGGCAATCCTACGAGCAGTACTTC. Amino acids: CASSLDLRTSGRQSYEQYF. The chain uses TRBV7-2 and TRBJ2-7; 14 nucleotides align to TRBD2. The V segment lost 1 base and the J segment 1 base; nucleotides outside the gene matches: 9. Germline V gives CDR1 SGHTA, CDR2 FQGNSA. There are 19 residues in the CDR3.

As to this clone: Other DNA variants within this sample encode the same CDR3. The V and J genes are TRBV11-2 and TRBJ1-5; TRBD1 is a possible D gene (5 bases). Germline V gives CDR1 SGHAT, CDR2 FQNNGV. V dropped 5 bases and J dropped 0 bases, with 8 bases sitting between them. The CDR3 covers 14 residues. In nucleotides, the CDR3 is TGTGCCAGCAGCCTGACAGATAGCAATCAGCCCCAGCATTTT. The encoded protein is CASSLTDSNQPQHF.

V gene TRBV5-1 combines with J gene TRBJ1-1; 10 bases map to TRBD1. The CDR3 loop spans 15 amino acids. Germline V lookup: CDR1 SGHRS, CDR2 YFSETQ. V dropped 7 bases and J dropped 1; count of bases not matched to a gene: 7. The CDR3 region has the DNA TGCGCCAGCGGGACAGGGGTTGTTAGGAACACTGAAGCTTTCTTT. Its translation is CASGTGVVRNTEAFF.

The V call is TRBV30, the J call TRBJ2-2; D perhaps matches TRBD1 (6 bases). Germline CDR1 and CDR2: GTSNPN and SVGIG (reference sequence). The CDR3 loop spans 14 amino acids. Trimming took 0 bases from V and 8 from J, leaving 13 bases between them. The CDR3 spells CAWSVLTGNGELFF. The CDR3 nucleotides are TGTGCCTGGAGTGTACTCACAGGGAATGGGGAGCTGTTTTTT.

V is TRBV9 and J is TRBJ1-6; tentative D call: TRBD1 (5 bases). CDR1 is SGDLS and CDR2 is YYNGEE in the germline V gene. Between the trimmed V and J ends, which lost 3 bases and 6 bases, there was a span of 10 bases. The CDR3 loop spans 14 amino acids. In DNA, the CDR3 is TGTGCCAGCAGCGGAAGACAGATTAATTCACCCCTCCACTTT. This sequence encodes CASSGRQINSPLHF.

The chain carries TRBV9 and TRBJ2-1, with 10 bases fitting TRBD1. V lost 1 base and J lost 5; bases outside the gene matches: 3. CDR1 and CDR2 from the germline V gene are SGDLS and YYNGEE. This CDR3 spans 15 amino acids. The CDR3 DNA reads TGTGCCAGCAGCGTACCGGGACAGGGGAACAATGAGCAGTTCTTC. This gives the protein CASSVPGQGNNEQFF.

The V and J genes are TRBV9 and TRBJ1-2, with 12 nucleotides matching TRBD1. V was pared by 4 bases and J by 4 bases, with 11 bases of the junction left unmatched. Looked up from germline, CDR1 is SGDLS and CDR2 is YYNGEE. The CDR3 runs 17 residues. In DNA form, the CDR3 reads TGTGCCAGCAGCCCGGGACAGGGGGCGCAGTCAGTCTATGGCTACACCTTC. Translating it yields CASSPGQGAQSVYGYTF.

Notes on this clone: Other DNA sequences of this sample code for an identical CDR3. The chain recombines TRBV7-9 with TRBJ2-5; 13 nucleotides align to TRBD2. The V segment lost 3 bases and the J segment 5 bases; nucleotides outside the gene matches: 3. This CDR3 region has 15 residues. Germline V CDR1 and CDR2: SEHNR, FQNEAQ (reference sequence). Written as DNA, the CDR3 is TGTGCCAGCAGCTTGGGACTAGCGGGACGTGAGACCCAGTACTTC. This translates into CASSLGLAGRETQYF.

A note on this clone: Other nucleotide sequences from this sample produce the same CDR3. This chain links TRBV10-3 with TRBJ2-1; 10 bases fit TRBD2. The CDR3 consists of 15 residues. V lost 4 bases, J lost 2 bases, and 2 bases stayed unmatched. Germline CDR1 ENHRY, CDR2 SYGVKD. The CDR3 loop is CAISGTSGPYNEQFF. For the CDR3, the DNA is TGTGCCATCAGTGGGACTAGCGGTCCCTACAATGAGCAGTTCTTC.

This clone was picked up one time. The chain employs TRBV6-5 and TRBJ2-2; 9 bases match TRBD2. Germline-derived CDR1 and CDR2 are MNHEY and SVGAGI. J gave up 6 bases and V 4 bases, and 6 bases lay outside the gene matches. The CDR3 is 15 residues long. This chain's CDR3 is CASSSTSGLSGELFF. The DNA for the CDR3 is TGTGCCAGCAGTTCCACTAGCGGGCTTTCCGGGGAGCTGTTTTTT.

The rearrangement uses TRBV5-1 and TRBJ2-1, with D uncertain. Between the trimmed V and J ends, which lost 5 bases and 6 bases, there was a span of 6 bases. The germline gives CDR1 SGHRS, CDR2 YFSETQ. This CDR3 is 11 amino acids long. DNA of the CDR3: TGCGCCAGCAGACAGTTCAATGAGCAGTTCTTC. Its protein is CASRQFNEQFF.

The V gene is TRBV29-1, the J gene TRBJ2-7; tentative D call: TRBD1 (6 bases). Trimming stripped 0 bases from V and 7 bases from J, with 10 bases between. The CDR3 is 12 amino acids. CDR1 and CDR2 from the germline V gene are SQVTM and ANQGSEA. The CDR3 region is CSVEDRGEEQYF. Here the CDR3 DNA reads TGCAGCGTTGAAGACAGGGGCGAAGAGCAGTACTTC.

V is TRBV5-1 and J is TRBJ2-5, with 8 bases fitting TRBD1. CDR1 SGHRS and CDR2 YFSETQ come from the germline V gene. V lost 3 bases to trimming and J lost 2 bases; unmatched junction nucleotides: 6. The length of the CDR3 is 15 residues. Written as DNA, the CDR3 is TGCGCCAGCAGCTCGGACAGGGAGAAACAAGAGACCCAGTACTTC. This gives the protein CASSSDREKQETQYF. Supplemented by reference TRBV5-1 and TRBJ2-5, the full variable domain reads KAGVTQTPRYLIKTRGQQVTLSCSPISGHRSVSWYQQTPGQGLQFLFEYFSETQRNKGNFPGRFSGRQFSNSRSEMNVSTLELGDSALYLCASSSDREKQETQYFGPGTRLLVL.

The J gene is TRBJ2-2, the V gene TRBV18; D not resolved. With 1 base removed from V and 1 base from J, the gap between germline ends came to 13 bases. The CDR3 is made up of 17 amino acids. Germline CDR1 and CDR2: KGHSH and LQKENI. CDR3 in amino acids: CASSPRGKIENTGELFF. The CDR3 bases are TGTGCCAGCTCACCACGGGGAAAAATTGAGAACACCGGGGAGCTGTTTTTT.

The genes are TRBV6-5 and TRBJ1-2; D is unclear. From germline, CDR1 is MNHEY and CDR2 SVGAGI. V was pared by 4 bases and J by 2 bases, with 8 bases between. The CDR3 has 13 amino acids. DNA for the CDR3: TGTGCCAGCAGTTCGACCAGGAACTATGGCTACACCTTC. This codes for CASSSTRNYGYTF.

On this clone: The sample carries other DNA sequences with the same CDR3. The gene calls are TRBV9 and TRBJ2-1; TRBD2 agrees at 7 bases. Germline V gene sequence: CDR1 SGDLS, CDR2 YYNGEE. The ends lost 2 bases at V and 0 bases at J; junction bases unmatched: 2. The CDR3 totals 15 residues. The CDR3 DNA reads as TGTGCCAGCAGCGTTGGCGGGGGCTCCTACAATGAGCAGTTCTTC. Amino acids: CASSVGGGSYNEQFF. Full variable domain (outside the CDR3, taken from reference TRBV9 and TRBJ2-1): DSGVTQTPKHLITATGQRVTLRCSPRSGDLSVYWYQQSLDQGLQFLIQYYNGEERAKGNILERFSAQQFPDLHSELNLSSLELGDSALYFCASSVGGGSYNEQFFGPGTRLTVL.

Concerning this clone itself: One end of the junction is discordant with germline, which a read error may explain. This rearrangement joins TRBV7-7 to TRBJ2-1; TRBD1 aligns across 10 bases. The CDR3 length is 13 residues. Germline CDR1 SSHAT, CDR2 FNYEAQ (reference sequence). For the CDR3, the DNA is TGTGCTAGCAGCGGACAGGGGGGGAATGAGCAGTTCTTC. Protein sequence: CASSGQGGNEQFF.

The J gene is TRBJ2-5, the V gene TRBV11-3; D gene unclear. Trimming cost V 4 bases and J 5 bases, with 8 bases left between them. CDR1 and CDR2 from the germline V gene are SGHNT and YENEEA. The CDR3 extends over 12 amino acids. The CDR3 nucleotides read TGTGCCAGCAGCTCCAGCGAGGAGACCCAGTACTTC. It translates to CASSSSEETQYF.

This chain links TRBV14 with TRBJ2-7; 8 bases are a match to TRBD1. The germline CDR1 and CDR2 sequences are SGHDN and FVKESK. This CDR3 is built from 15 residues. Germline trimming cut 1 base from V and 1 base from J; bases unmatched to any gene: 3. The CDR3, as DNA: TGTGCCAGCAGCCAAGGCAGGGGGCCATCCTACGAGCAGTACTTC. It translates to CASSQGRGPSYEQYF.